The text below deals with one TCR beta chain. The antigen is undetermined. This CDR3 contains 12 residues. V lost 3 bases and J lost 6, with 6 bases in between. Per germline, CDR1 SGHDT and CDR2 YYEEEE. Unsorted samples used roughly 95 million PBMCs for genomic DNA. This sample was included in a study of shared clonotypes between healthy human individuals. General study findings and limits: It was anticipated that sequencing depth would influence how many clonotypes donors shared.

Unsorted PBMC DNA underwent sequencing on ten immunoSEQ deep assay plates. Clones were sequenced by immunoSEQ multiplex PCR, and TCRdb holds only the in-frame ones, with some missing. The top ten clones hold about 13% of a sample with about half a million clones, 81% of them seen once. The genes are TRBV5-6 and TRBJ2-2, with D unresolved. The sequencing input was PBMCs. The receptor was derived from a woman between 40 and 55 years old in good health. Some clones in this sample may be carry-over from other donors' samples. CDR3 sequence reads: CASSYSPGELFF. The DNA of the CDR3 is TGTGCCAGCAGCTACTCCCCCGGGGAGCTGTTTTTT. Combining the CDR3 with reference TRBV5-6 and TRBJ2-2 gives the whole variable domain DAGVTQSPTHLIKTRGQQVTLRCSPKSGHDTVSWYQQALGQGPQFIFQYYEEEERQRGNFPDRFSGHQFPNYSSELNVNALLLGDSALYLCASSYSPGELFFGEGSRLTVL.